The source of this T cell receptor (beta chain) is a study of T-cell reconstitution after alpha-beta-depleted transplantation in children. Germline V gene data show CDR1 as MNHNS and CDR2 as SASEGT. The CDR3 has 13 amino acids. The V and J ends lost 8 bases and 7 bases respectively, with 14 bases between them. Preparing the TCRbeta library involved the use of unique molecular identifiers. TCRdb processed the PCR reads anew with MiXCR; each CDR3 protein has one entry. The repertoire holds around 600,000 distinct CDR3 sequences, with around 16% as singletons. This receptor was taken from a human donor who donated a stem cell graft to a child with acute myeloid leukemia. The sequencing used PBMCs from the stem cell graft donor, collected from the stem cell graft. The chain carries TRBV6-1 and TRBJ2-2; D call uncertain. This chain's CDR3 is CASEPPWNGELFF. The CDR3 DNA reads TGTGCCAGCGAACCACCGTGGAACGGGGAGCTGTTTTTT.